Detailed here is one TCR beta chain. No antigen is known for it. Using its own MiXCR run on the reads, TCRdb lists one record per CDR3 protein. Here the sample spans about 530,000 distinct CDR3 sequences, approximately 25% being singletons. This sample stems from a study of T cell repertoires in cytomegalovirus infection. Across the whole study: CMV infection plus the matching HLA type was flagged by public TCR beta signatures.

General study points: Predominance within the ex vivo response was attributable to HLA-C-restricted CMV-specific TCR beta clonotypes. Carriage of CMV together with the relevant HLA was identifiable through cumulative public TCR beta family frequency.

Sequences were obtained from PBMCs. This TCR derives from a human donor in good health (CMV status not recorded). Some clones in this sample may be carry-over from other donors' samples.

CDR3 DNA: TGTGCCAGCACCCTCAGTTCGCAGGGGGGAAATGAGCAGTTCTTC. As protein: CASTLSSQGGNEQFF. The chain links TRBV27 to TRBJ2-1; D perhaps matches TRBD1 (7 bases). CDR3 length: 15 amino acids. V was shortened by 7 bases and J by 7 bases, with 20 bases between the two germline ends. The germline gives CDR1 MNHEY, CDR2 SMNVEV (reference sequence).